This T cell receptor beta chain was sequenced in a study of T-cell reconstitution after alpha-beta-depleted transplantation in children. This clonotype has just a few counts. Its antigen is still unknown. General study points: When one year had passed after transplant, most T-cell counts and diversity came from newly produced T cells. Surviving thymic progenitors and recipient T cells were the source of high TCRbeta diversity at day 60 in some patients. By about two months after transplant, alpha-beta T cells reportedly arose from several hundred graft clones that had expanded.

Unique molecular identifiers were incorporated during preparation of the TCRbeta library. From the PCR reads, TCRdb called clonotypes with MiXCR, one entry per CDR3 protein. The table has fewer than 700,000 distinct CDR3 sequences, roughly 24% seen once; the top ten hold roughly 13%. Here the sequenced sample was PBMCs, mostly from graft donor cells, taken 360 days after TCRalphabeta/CD19-depleted stem cell transplant. This sequence was found in a boy under three years old who had a stem cell transplant for acute myeloid leukemia, so the T cells may come from the graft donor.

The DNA of the CDR3 is TGCAGTGCTAGAGTTTTCAGGAACACTGAAGCTTTCTTT. Residues: CSARVFRNTEAFF. The chain uses TRBV20-1 and TRBJ1-1; D remains unclear. V lost 1 base and J 1 base, leaving 7 bases between the germline ends. There are 13 residues in the CDR3. The germline V gene has CDR1 DFQATT and CDR2 SNEGSKA (reference sequence).